Shown below are 12 T cell receptor beta chains from a single sample sequenced in a study of CD8+CD57+ T cells in acquired aplastic anemia. The study profiled TCR beta VDJ and CDR3 using genomic DNA as template. TCRdb re-called the reads through MiXCR, storing one row per CDR3 protein. The repertoire holds hundreds of thousands of distinct CDR3 sequences, around 68% seen once, with 4% in the top ten. Material for sequencing was sorted CD4+, CD8+, or CD8+CD57+ T cells (not recorded which) from PBMCs. The receptors come from a human donor in good health, serving as a control.

This clonotype was observed once. One junction end disagrees with the germline gene, perhaps due to a read error. The V call is TRBV5-1, the J call TRBJ1-2; 7 positions agree with TRBD1. CDR1 is SGHRS and CDR2 is YFSETQ in the germline V gene. This CDR3 has 15 amino acids. CDR3 DNA sequence: TGTGCCAGCAGCCCGGTCGGGACAGTTAACTATGGCTACACCTTC. As protein: CASSPVGTVNYGYTF.

The chain joins TRBV5-8 to TRBJ1-2, with 9 bases fitting TRBD1. The CDR3 contains 14 residues. Germline loops: CDR1 SGHTS, CDR2 YDEGEE. The J segment lost 6 bases and the V segment lost 4 bases, leaving 7 bases of the junction unmatched. The CDR3 region has the DNA TGTGCCAGCAGCCCTAGGACAGGGGAGAATGGCTACACCTTC. It encodes CASSPRTGENGYTF.

With respect to this clonotype: The germline gene is not matched at one end of the junction; a read error may be the cause. The chain uses TRBV9 and TRBJ1-2; weak D call: TRBD1 (5 bases). This CDR3 is 16 amino acids long. Germline V CDR1 and CDR2: SGDLS, YYNGEE. CDR3 loop: CASSVIVGAGPYGYTF. Written as DNA, the CDR3 is TGCGCCAGCAGCGTCATAGTCGGGGCAGGGCCCTATGGCTACACCTTC.

The sample holds many counts of this clonotype. The CDR3 region has the DNA TGTGCCAGCAGCTTGTGGCAGAACACAGATACGCAGTATTTT. This sequence encodes CASSLWQNTDTQYF. The chain links TRBV5-8 to TRBJ2-3; D gene uncertain. This CDR3 is 14 amino acids long. CDR1 is SGHTS, CDR2 YDEGEE, per germline. The V gene lost 1 base and the J gene lost 2 bases, with 8 bases spanning the gap.

CDR3 DNA: TGCAGTGCCCGCGACAGACCCGGGGAGCTGTTTTTT. Translation gives CSARDRPGELFF. This sequence joins TRBV20-1 and TRBJ2-2; D might be TRBD1 (5 bases). The CDR3 is 12 amino acids. V lost 6 bases, J lost 6 bases, and 11 bases lay in between. Germline loops: CDR1 DFQATT, CDR2 SNEGSKA (reference sequence).

This chain connects TRBV7-3 to TRBJ2-3; TRBD1 is a possible D gene (6 bases). The CDR3 consists of 14 residues. CDR1 and CDR2 from the germline V gene are SGHTA and FQGTGA. Trimming removed 6 bases from V and 2 bases from J, with 12 bases in between. This CDR3 reads CASRSGTITDTQYF. CDR3 DNA: TGTGCCAGCAGATCCGGGACAATCACAGATACGCAGTATTTT.

This clonotype was detected many times. The chain joins TRBV12-5 to TRBJ2-2; 10 bases line up with TRBD1. CDR1 is LGHNT, CDR2 FRNRAP, per germline. Trimming removed 4 bases from V and 1 base from J; junction bases left unmatched: 3. This CDR3 is 16 amino acids long. The CDR3 protein is CASGSGQGENTGELFF. For the CDR3, the DNA is TGTGCTAGTGGTTCCGGACAGGGGGAGAACACCGGGGAGCTGTTTTTT.

As regards this clonotype: At one end the junction does not follow the germline gene, possibly because of a read error. The V call is TRBV5-5, the J call TRBJ1-2; 9 nucleotides agree with TRBD1. The CDR3 has 14 amino acids. From germline, CDR1 is SGHKS and CDR2 YYEKEE (reference sequence). As DNA, the CDR3 is TGCGCCAGCAGTCAAGGACAGGGGAACTATGGCTACACCTTC. Its translation is CASSQGQGNYGYTF.

The rearrangement links TRBV25-1 to TRBJ1-2, with 8 bases matching TRBD1. Trimming cost V 4 bases and J 3 bases; bases outside gene matches: 4. This CDR3 is built from 14 residues. CDR1 is MGHDK and CDR2 is SYGVNS in the germline V gene. The CDR3 DNA is TGTGCCAGCAGTGGACAGGGGAGAGACTATGGCTACACCTTC. Translation: CASSGQGRDYGYTF.

On this clonotype itself: Its ends do not fully match the called genes, so a read error is possible. The V and J genes are TRBV5-5 and TRBJ2-2; 7 nucleotides align to TRBD2. In germline, CDR1 is SGHKS, CDR2 YYEKEE (reference sequence). The CDR3 has 13 residues. The CDR3 is CASRLGGTGELLF. CDR3 bases: TGTGCCAGCAGGTTGGGAGGGACCGGGGAGCTGCTTTTT.

Remarks on this clonotype: The junction departs from the called germline gene at one end, perhaps through a read error. CDR3 residues: CASSIGTGWLSSYVQYF. The CDR3 DNA is TGTGCCAGTAGTATAGGGACAGGCTGGTTGTCCTCGTACGTGCAGTACTTC. The chain has TRBV19 and TRBJ2-7; 7 positions agree with TRBD1. This CDR3 spans 17 amino acids. The germline V gene has CDR1 LNHDA and CDR2 SQIVND (reference sequence).

The gene calls are TRBV24-1 and TRBJ2-7; possible D gene TRBD1, 5 bases. The CDR3 loop spans 15 amino acids. Germline-derived CDR1 and CDR2 are KGHDR and SFDVKD. CDR3 amino acids: CASSYKGNRAEEQYV. DNA for the CDR3: TGTGCCAGCAGTTATAAGGGGAATCGGGCCGAGGAGCAGTACGTC.